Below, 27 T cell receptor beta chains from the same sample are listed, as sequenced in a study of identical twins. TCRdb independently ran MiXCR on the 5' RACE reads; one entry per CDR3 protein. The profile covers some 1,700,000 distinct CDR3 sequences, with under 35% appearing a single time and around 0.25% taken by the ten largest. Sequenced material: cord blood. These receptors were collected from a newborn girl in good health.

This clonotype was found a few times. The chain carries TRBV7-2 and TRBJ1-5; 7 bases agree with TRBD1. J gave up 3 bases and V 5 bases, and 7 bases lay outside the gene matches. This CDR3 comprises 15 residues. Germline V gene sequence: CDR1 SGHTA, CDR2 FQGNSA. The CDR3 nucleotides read TGTGCCAGCAGCGCCTGGGACAGCCTCAATCAGCCCCAGCATTTT. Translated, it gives CASSAWDSLNQPQHF.

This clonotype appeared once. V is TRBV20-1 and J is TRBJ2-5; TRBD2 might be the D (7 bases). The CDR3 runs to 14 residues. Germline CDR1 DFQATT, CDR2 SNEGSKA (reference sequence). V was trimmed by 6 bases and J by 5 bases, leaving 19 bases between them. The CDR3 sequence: CSALLGGARETQYF. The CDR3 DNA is TGCAGTGCGTTGCTTGGGGGGGCCCGTGAGACCCAGTACTTC.

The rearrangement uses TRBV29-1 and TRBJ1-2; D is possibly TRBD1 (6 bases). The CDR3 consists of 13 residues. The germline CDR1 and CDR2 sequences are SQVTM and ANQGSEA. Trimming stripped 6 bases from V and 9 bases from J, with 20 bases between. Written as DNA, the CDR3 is TGCAGCGTCGGGTGGGTACAACAGGGACGCTACACCTTC. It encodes CSVGWVQQGRYTF.

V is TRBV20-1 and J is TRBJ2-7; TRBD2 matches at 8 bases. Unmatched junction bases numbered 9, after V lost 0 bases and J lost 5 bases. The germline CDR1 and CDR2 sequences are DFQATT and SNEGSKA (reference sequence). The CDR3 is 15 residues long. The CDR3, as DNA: TGCAGTGCTAGAGATAAGGCTAGCGGGTCTCACGAGCAGTACTTC. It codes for CSARDKASGSHEQYF.

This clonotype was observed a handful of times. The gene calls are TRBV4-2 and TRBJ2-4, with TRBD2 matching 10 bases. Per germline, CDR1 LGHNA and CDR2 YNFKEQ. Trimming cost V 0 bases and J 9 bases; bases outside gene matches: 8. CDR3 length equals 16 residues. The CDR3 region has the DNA TGTGCCAGCAGCCAAGAAGGGCTAGCGGGAGAAGCCATTCAGTACTTC. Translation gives CASSQEGLAGEAIQYF.

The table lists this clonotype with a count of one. This CDR3 is CASSSGTGWAYGYTF. DNA for the CDR3: TGTGCCAGCAGTTCCGGGACAGGGTGGGCCTATGGCTACACCTTC. This chain connects TRBV6-5 to TRBJ1-2; TRBD1 matches at 9 bases. The CDR3 sequence is 15 residues long. J lost 4 bases, V lost 4 bases, and 7 bases had no gene match. Germline loops: CDR1 MNHEY, CDR2 SVGAGI.

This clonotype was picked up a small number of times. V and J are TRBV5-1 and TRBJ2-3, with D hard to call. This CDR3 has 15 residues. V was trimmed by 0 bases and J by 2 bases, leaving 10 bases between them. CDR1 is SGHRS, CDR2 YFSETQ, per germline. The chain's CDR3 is CASSLDNSVTDTQYF. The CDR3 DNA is TGCGCCAGCAGCTTGGATAACTCCGTCACAGATACGCAGTATTTT.

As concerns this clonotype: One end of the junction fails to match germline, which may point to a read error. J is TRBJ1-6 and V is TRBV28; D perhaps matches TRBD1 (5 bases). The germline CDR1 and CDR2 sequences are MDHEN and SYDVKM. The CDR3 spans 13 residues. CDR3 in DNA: TGTGCCAGCAGCCCCGACAGACTTTCACCCCCCCACTTT. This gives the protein CASSPDRLSPPHF.

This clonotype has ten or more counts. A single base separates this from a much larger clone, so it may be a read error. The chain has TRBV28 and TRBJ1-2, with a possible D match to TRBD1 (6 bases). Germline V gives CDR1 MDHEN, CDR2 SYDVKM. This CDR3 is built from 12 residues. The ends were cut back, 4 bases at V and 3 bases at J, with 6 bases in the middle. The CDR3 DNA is TGTGCCAGCAGTTCAGGGGACTATGGCTACACCTTC. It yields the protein CASSSGDYGYTF.

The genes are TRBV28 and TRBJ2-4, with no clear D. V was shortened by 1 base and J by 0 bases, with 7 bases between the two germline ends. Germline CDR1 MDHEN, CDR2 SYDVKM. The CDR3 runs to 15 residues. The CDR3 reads CASSLLRLAKNIQYF. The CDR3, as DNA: TGTGCCAGCAGTTTATTACGGTTAGCCAAAAACATTCAGTACTTC.

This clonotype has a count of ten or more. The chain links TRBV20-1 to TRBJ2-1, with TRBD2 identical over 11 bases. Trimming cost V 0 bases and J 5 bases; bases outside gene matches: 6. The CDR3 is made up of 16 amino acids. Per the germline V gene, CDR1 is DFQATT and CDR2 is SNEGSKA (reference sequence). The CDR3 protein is CSARDPTSGRDNEQFF. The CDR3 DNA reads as TGCAGTGCTAGAGATCCAACTAGCGGGAGAGACAATGAGCAGTTCTTC.

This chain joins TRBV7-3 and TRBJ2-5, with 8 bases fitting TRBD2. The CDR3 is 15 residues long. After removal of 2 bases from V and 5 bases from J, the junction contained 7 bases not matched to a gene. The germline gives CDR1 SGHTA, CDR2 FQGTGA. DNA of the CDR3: TGTGCCAGCAGCTTATTTCGGGGGGGGCGGGAGACCCAGTACTTC. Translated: CASSLFRGGRETQYF.

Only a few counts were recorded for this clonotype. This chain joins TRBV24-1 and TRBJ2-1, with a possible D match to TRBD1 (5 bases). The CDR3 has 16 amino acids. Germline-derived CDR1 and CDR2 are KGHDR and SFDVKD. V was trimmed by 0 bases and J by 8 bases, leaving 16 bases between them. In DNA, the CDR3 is TGTGCCACCAGTGATTTGGGGGCCCGAAGATGGGATGAGCAGTTCTTC. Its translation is CATSDLGARRWDEQFF.

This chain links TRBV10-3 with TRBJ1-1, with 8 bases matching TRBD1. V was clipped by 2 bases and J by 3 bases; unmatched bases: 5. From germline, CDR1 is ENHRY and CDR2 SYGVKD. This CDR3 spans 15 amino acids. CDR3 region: CAISEPTGADTEAFF. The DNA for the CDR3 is TGTGCCATCAGTGAGCCGACAGGGGCGGACACTGAAGCTTTCTTT.

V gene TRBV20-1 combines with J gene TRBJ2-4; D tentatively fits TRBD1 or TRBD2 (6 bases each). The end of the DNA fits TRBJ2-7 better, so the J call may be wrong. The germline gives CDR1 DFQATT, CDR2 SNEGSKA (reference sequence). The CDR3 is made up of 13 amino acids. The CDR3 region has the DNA TGCAGTGCCGGGGGCAGTTTAACCTACGAGCAGTACTTC. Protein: CSAGGSLTYEQYF.

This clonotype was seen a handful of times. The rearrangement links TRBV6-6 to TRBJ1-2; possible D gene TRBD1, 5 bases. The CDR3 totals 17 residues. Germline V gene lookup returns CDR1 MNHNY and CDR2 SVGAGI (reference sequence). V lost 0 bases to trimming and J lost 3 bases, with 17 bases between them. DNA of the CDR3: TGTGCCAGCAGTTACTCGAGAGGTTCGGGGGGAGACTATGGCTACACCTTC. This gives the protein CASSYSRGSGGDYGYTF.

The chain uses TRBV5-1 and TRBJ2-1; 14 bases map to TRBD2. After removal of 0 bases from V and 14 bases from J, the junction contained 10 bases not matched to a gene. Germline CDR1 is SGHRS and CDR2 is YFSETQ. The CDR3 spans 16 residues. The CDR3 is CASSLDGTSGSPFKFF. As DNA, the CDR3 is TGCGCCAGCAGCTTGGATGGGACTAGCGGGAGTCCTTTCAAGTTCTTC.

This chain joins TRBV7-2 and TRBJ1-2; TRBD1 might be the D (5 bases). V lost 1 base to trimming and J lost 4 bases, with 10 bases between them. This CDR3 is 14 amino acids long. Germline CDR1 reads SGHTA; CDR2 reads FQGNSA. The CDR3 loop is CASSLVTGSYGYTF. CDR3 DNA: TGTGCCAGCAGCTTAGTTACAGGCAGCTATGGCTACACCTTC.

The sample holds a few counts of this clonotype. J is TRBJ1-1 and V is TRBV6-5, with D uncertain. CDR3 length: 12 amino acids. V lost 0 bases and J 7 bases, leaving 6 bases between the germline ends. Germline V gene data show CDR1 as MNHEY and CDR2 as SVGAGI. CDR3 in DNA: TGTGCCAGCAGTTACTCAAGTCGTGAAGCTTTCTTT. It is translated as CASSYSSREAFF.

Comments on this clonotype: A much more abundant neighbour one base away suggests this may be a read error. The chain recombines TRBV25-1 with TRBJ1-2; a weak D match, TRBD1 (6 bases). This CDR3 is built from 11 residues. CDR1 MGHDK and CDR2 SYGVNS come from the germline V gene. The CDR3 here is CASFEGGGCTF. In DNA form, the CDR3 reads TGTGCCAGCTTTGAGGGGGGCGGCTGCACCTTC.

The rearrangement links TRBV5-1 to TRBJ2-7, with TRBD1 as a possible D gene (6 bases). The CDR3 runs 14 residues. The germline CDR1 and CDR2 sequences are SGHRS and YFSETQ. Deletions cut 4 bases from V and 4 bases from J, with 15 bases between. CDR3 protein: CASSGVGTKYEQYF. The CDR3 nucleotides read TGCGCCAGCAGCGGAGTCGGGACAAAATACGAGCAGTACTTC.

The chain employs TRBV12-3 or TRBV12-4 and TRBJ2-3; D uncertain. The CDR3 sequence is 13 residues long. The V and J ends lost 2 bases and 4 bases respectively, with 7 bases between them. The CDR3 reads CASSLTEPDTQYF. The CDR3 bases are TGTGCCAGCAGTTTAACGGAACCAGATACGCAGTATTTT.

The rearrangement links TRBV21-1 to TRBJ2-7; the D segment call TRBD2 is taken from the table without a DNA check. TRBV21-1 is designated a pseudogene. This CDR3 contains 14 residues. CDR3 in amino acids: CASSNTSASWEQYF. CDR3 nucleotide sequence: TGTGCCAGCAGCAATACTAGCGCCAGTTGGGAGCAGTACTTC.

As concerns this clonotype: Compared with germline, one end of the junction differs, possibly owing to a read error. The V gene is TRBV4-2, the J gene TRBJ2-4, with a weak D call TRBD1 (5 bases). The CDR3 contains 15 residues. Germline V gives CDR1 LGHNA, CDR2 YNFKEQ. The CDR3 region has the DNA TGTGCCAGCAGCCAGTACAGGTTAGCCAAAAACGTTCAGTACTTC. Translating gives CASSQYRLAKNVQYF.

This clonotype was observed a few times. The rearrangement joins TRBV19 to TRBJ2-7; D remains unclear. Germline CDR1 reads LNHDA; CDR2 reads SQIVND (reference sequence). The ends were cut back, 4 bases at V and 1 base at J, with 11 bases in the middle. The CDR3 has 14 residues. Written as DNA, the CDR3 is TGTGCCAGTAGTACCCAGACAAGGTCCTACGAGCAGTACTTC. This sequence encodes CASSTQTRSYEQYF.

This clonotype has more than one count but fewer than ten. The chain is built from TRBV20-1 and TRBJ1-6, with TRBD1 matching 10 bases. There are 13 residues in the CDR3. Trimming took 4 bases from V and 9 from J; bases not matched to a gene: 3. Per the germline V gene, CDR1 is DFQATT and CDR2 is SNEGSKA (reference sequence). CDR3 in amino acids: CSAKDRGTSPLHF. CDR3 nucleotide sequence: TGCAGTGCTAAGGACAGGGGGACTTCACCCCTCCACTTT.

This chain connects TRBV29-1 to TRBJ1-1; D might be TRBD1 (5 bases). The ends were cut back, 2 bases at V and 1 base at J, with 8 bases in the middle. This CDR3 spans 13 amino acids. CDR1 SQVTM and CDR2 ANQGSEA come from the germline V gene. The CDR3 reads CSVERRGNTEAFF. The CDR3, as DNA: TGCAGCGTTGAACGTAGGGGGAACACTGAAGCTTTCTTT.